This T cell receptor (beta chain) stems from a study of shared clonotypes between healthy human individuals (dated by TCRdb to between 2020 and 2021). Background on the whole study: The cohort included three men and a couple of women between 18 and 49 years of age. For each donor, CD4 naive and CD4 memory were each given three plates, CD8 naive was given two plates, and CD8 memory was given one plate. To estimate repertoire size and how much clonotypes are shared between individuals, the study performed deep sequencing of blood TCR repertoires from roughly five healthy adults. Each donor's leukapheresis produced roughly between about 0.85 and 10 billion PBMCs. To increase sequencing depth and limit assay-specific biases, TCR repertoire library preparation and sequencing were carried out by different laboratories using diverse techniques.

The donors were healthy, HIV-negative adults who had no recently reported acute infections or vaccinations. Every donor was a Caucasian adult living in Nashville, Tennessee, USA. CD4+ T cells were enriched through magnetic negative selection, after which naive cells were positively selected on CD45RA and the remaining negative fraction served as the memory subset. After blood collection by leukapheresis, PBMCs were isolated using Ficoll-Histopaque density gradient centrifugation and then cryopreserved in the vapor phase of liquid nitrogen. Purity and quantity of every magnetically sorted T cell population were checked by analytical flow cytometry. Genomic DNA was isolated from every sorted fraction and measured by UV absorbance on a Nanodrop 2000c. The cysteine opens and the phenylalanine closes a CDR3 of 16 amino acids. Only the CDR3 DNA stays, 48 bases, in frame from base 1. The CDR1 and CDR2 encoded by the germline V gene (reference sequence) are SEHNR and FQNEAQ. Trimming takes 2 bases from V and 0 bases from J, and the germline ends sit 10 bases apart.

On this clone itself: No cognate antigen has been identified for it. Qualities for individual bases were not recorded, and no much larger clone is one base off.

Study-level results and caveats: Sharing across a handful of donors was observed for roughly 5% of naive CD4, less than 4% of naive CD8, about 2.3% of memory CD4, and around 0.4% of memory CD8 clonotypes. Because the study included only a small number of donors, the genetic and exposure-history diversity represented was limited. Compared with non-shared clonotypes, clonotypes shared by all four sorted-subset donors had higher generation probabilities. Larger estimated clonotype richness was generally found for naive subsets than for memory subsets. Pairwise subsampling led to the expectation that sequencing depth would affect the degree of clonotype sharing among donors. Rarefaction of sorted-subset datasets indicated incomplete sequencing despite the large sequencing depth. Sampling was restricted to blood, and TCR repertoires in tissues likely differ from the TCR repertoires found in blood.

TCR CDR3 regions were amplified from genomic DNA by multiplex PCR using the deep immunoSEQ assay. Extracted genomic DNA from each cell subset was spread evenly across all wells of several immunoSEQ 96-well plates, with each plate serving as a replicate. For sorted subsets, roughly 200 ng of genomic DNA, equivalent to about 30,000 T cell genomes, went into each replicate PCR. Purified libraries were measured with a Qubit 3.0 fluorometer, size-checked on a Bioanalyzer 2100, and measured again with the KAPA Library Quantification kit. A separate single-read 150-cycle Illumina NextSeq 550 flow cell was used to sequence each immunoSEQ 96-well plate. The authors' analysis ran thus. Because the immunoSEQ output included only junctional sequences and no quality scores, the filtering could not be the same as the filtering used for full-length reads. To assign V/J genes and CDR3, sequences were annotated against IMGT germline references using PyIR, a Python wrapper for IgBLAST v1.9. Any read was removed if the V/J assignment was weak (E-value above 1e-6), the CDR3 was missing, or the read contained stop codons, out-of-frame junctions, or ambiguous translated residues. V3J clonotypes were defined as sequences sharing an identical inferred V gene, J gene, and CDR3 amino acid sequence. To compute the percentage overlap between repertoires, the number of shared unique clonotypes was divided by the size of the smaller repertoire. RTK rarefaction, the Chao1 estimator, and Recon v2.1 estimates of unobserved clonotypes were used to assess repertoire richness. For all TCRbeta clonotypes obtained by the gDNA method from a few donors, generation probabilities were computed with OLGA. The clones in this table, taken by TCRdb from immuneACCESS, are in-frame only. Not every clone is retained; where verified, under half of the shortfall comes from an unresolved V gene, and the cause of the rest is unknown. From that table come the V and J calls and clone size; the DNA was used to work out D and trimming. The sample records 1,500,000 or so clones, approximately 98.5% of which are singletons. The ten largest clones take up about 0.34% of the sample.

The chain employs TRBV7-9 and TRBJ2-2; the D gene lacks a confident call. Specimen: naive CD4+ T cells sorted from blood. The meaning of the sample's cell subset or site label: CD45RA+ positively selected. The source is a man younger than 45 in good health. CDR3 protein: CASSLSLASNTGELFF. The nucleotide sequence is TGTGCCAGCAGCTTATCCTTGGCTTCGAACACCGGGGAGCTGTTTTTT.